This TCR beta chain appears in the sequencing data of a study of monozygotic twins with inflammatory bowel disease. The germline V gene has CDR1 SGHTA and CDR2 FQGNSA. The CDR3 consists of 16 residues. Input per TCR library consisted of around 3,700 ng of total RNA. Template switching incorporated UMIs with a 6-nucleotide sample barcode. TCRdb re-called the 5' RACE reads; every CDR3 protein appears as one record, without DNA. This table lists over 350,000 distinct CDR3 sequences. The sequence was obtained from a human donor with ulcerative colitis or Crohn's disease, or a healthy co-twin of an affected twin (not recorded which). V is TRBV7-2 and J is TRBJ2-2; the D gene TCRdb calls, TRBD1, cannot be checked with no DNA. The material sequenced was blood. The CDR3 region is CASSLVGTANTGELFF.